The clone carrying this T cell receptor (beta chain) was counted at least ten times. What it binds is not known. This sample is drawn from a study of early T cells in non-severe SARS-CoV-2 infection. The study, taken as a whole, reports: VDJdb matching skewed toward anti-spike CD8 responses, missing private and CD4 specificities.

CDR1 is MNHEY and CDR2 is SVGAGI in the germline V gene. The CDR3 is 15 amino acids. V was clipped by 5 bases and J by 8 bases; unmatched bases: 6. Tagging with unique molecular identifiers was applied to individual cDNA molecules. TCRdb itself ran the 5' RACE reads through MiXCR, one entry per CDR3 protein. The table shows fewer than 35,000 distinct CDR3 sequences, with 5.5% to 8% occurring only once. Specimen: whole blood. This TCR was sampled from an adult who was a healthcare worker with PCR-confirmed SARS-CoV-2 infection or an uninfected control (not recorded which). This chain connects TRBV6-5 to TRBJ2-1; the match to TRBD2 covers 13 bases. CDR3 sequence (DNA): TGTGCCAGCAGTCCTCGGACTAGCGGGAGCGATGAGCAGTTCTTC. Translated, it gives CASSPRTSGSDEQFF.